The rows below give T cell receptor beta chains drawn from one sample of a study of T cells after yellow fever vaccination. TCRdb recomputed calls from the 5' RACE reads with MiXCR, one row per CDR3 protein. The table lists 500,000 to 700,000 distinct CDR3 sequences, roughly 19% of them singletons. This specimen consisted of PBMCs, obtained 15 days after the yellow fever booster vaccination. These receptor sequences come from a man aged 25-45 years who received the YFV17D yellow fever vaccine. CDR3s include the opening cysteine and the closing phenylalanine or tryptophan. A D gene is named only where the DNA matches it firmly. Some rows mark clone size as missing; the rest say once, few, many or name a class of expanded clone.

j_call d_call v_call clone_size cdr3_nt cdr3_aa
TRBJ2-7 TRBD1 TRBV5-6 few TGTGCCTGGGACAGAATCTACGAGCAGTACTTC CAWDRIYEQYF
TRBJ2-5 . TRBV12-3/TRBV12-4 . TGTGCCAGCAGTATACAACCCGGGGTTCAAGGGACCCAGTACTTC CASSIQPGVQGTQYF
TRBJ2-1 . TRBV9 . TGTGCCAGCAGTTCTCACGGCGACTCCTACAATGAGCAGTTCTTC CASSSHGDSYNEQFF
TRBJ2-7 TRBD2 TRBV28 many TGTGCCAGCAGCCCCGGGGGGGCGATAGGATACGAGCAGTACTTC CASSPGGAIGYEQYF
TRBJ2-5 . TRBV9 . TGTGCCAGCAGCTCCACCGGGCGGGGAGAGACCCAGTACTTC CASSSTGRGETQYF
TRBJ1-1 . TRBV7-8 . TGTGCCAGCACCGTCCGGGGGCTGGCCACTGAAGCTTTCTTT CASTVRGLATEAFF
TRBJ1-2 . TRBV20-1 few TGCAGTGCTCCCCCCTATTCCGGCGGATTAATGGACTATGGCTACACCTTC CSAPPYSGGLMDYGYTF
TRBJ2-7 . TRBV27 . TGTGCCAGCAGTCCTCGGGGGACGCCAACCTACGAGCAGTACTTC CASSPRGTPTYEQYF
TRBJ2-1 . TRBV10-3 few TGTGCCATCAGTGATATGGCCGGAGCGACCAATGAGCAGTTCTTC CAISDMAGATNEQFF
TRBJ2-1 TRBD2 TRBV24-1 few TGTGCCACCAGTGACCGCGGACTAGCGGGAGGGCCGTTTCATGAGCAGTTCTTC CATSDRGLAGGPFHEQFF
TRBJ2-7 . TRBV4-3 many TGCGCCAGCAGCCAAATTCTGGGGAGTACGGCCTACGAGCAGTACTTC CASSQILGSTAYEQYF
TRBJ2-7 . TRBV12-3/TRBV12-4 few TGTGCCAGCAGTACCGTAGCGGAATACGAGCAGTACTTC CASSTVAEYEQYF
TRBJ2-7 . TRBV7-9 few TGTGCCAGCCGTCTAACAGGTTCACCGTCGTACGAGCAGTACTTC CASRLTGSPSYEQYF
TRBJ1-2 . TRBV28 . TGTGCCAGCAACCACCCAAGGACAGTAGGGGGCTACACCTTC CASNHPRTVGGYTF
TRBJ2-1 TRBD2 TRBV7-2 . TGTGCCAGCAGCTTAAAAAGCGGGAGGGTGTATGAGCAGTTCTTC CASSLKSGRVYEQFF